This T cell receptor (beta chain) was identified in a study of cytomegalovirus exposure and HLA in healthy donors. Comments on this clone: As yet, its antigen is unknown.

PCR employed 60 Vbeta and 13 Jbeta primers. Authors' data handling: In a later analysis, some 11 million of 65 million to 80 million unique beta chains occurred in at least two donors. The method was immunoSEQ multiplex PCR; TCRdb's version includes in-frame clones alone and lacks a portion of them. The DNA was the basis for D and trimming; V, J and clone size are from that table. The sample yields 150,000 to 250,000 clones, 79% seen once. Study findings and constraints: In a later analysis, V- and J-gene trimming of beta chains associated with a DCLRE1C missense variant, replicated independently. The later analysis indicated that the majority of CMV-associated TCR beta chains appeared HLA-restricted. The availability of immune exposure information extended only to CMV serostatus.

Germline CDR1 and CDR2: SGHDT and YYEEEE. The CDR3 length is 16 residues. After removal of 4 bases from V and 1 base from J, the junction contained 11 bases not matched to a gene. Specimen: PBMCs. The J gene is TRBJ2-7, the V gene TRBV5-6; 7 bases are a match to TRBD1. The sequence was obtained from a girl aged 10 to 17 in good health and CMV-seropositive. DNA of the CDR3: TGTGCCAGCAGCCTAGTAGACAGGGAAATTTCCTACGAGCAGTACTTC. As protein: CASSLVDREISYEQYF.